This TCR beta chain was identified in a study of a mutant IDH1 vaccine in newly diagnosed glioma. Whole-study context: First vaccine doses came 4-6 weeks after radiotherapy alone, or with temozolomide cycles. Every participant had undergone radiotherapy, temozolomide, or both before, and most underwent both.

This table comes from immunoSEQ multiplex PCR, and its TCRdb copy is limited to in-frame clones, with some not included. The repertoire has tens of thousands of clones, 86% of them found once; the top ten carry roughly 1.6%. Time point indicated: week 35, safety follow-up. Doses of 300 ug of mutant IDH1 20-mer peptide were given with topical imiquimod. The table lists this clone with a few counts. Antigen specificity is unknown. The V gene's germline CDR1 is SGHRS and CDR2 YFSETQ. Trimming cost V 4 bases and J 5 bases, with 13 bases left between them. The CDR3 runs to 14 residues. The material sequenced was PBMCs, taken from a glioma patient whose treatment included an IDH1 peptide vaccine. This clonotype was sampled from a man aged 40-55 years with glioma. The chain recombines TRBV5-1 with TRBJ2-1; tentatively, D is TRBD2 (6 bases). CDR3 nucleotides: TGCGCCAGCAGCGGGGGGAGTCAAAACAATGAGCAGTTCTTC. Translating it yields CASSGGSQNNEQFF.